A single sample gave rise to the 10 T cell receptor beta chains below, sequenced in a study of technical replicates of blood from a few donors (dated by TCRdb to 2015 to 2018). Receptors were amplified or captured by the immunoSEQ multiplex PCR assay. The table comes from immuneACCESS by way of TCRdb, which keeps in-frame sequences with V and J called. Part of the clones is missing from these tables; in studies checked, under half for an unresolved V gene and the rest for unknown reasons. The sample has 53,000 or so clones on record, around 93% of them singletons. Roughly 4% of the sample is held by the ten biggest clonotypes. The specimen sequenced was PBMCs. The receptors come from a human donor in good health. Some clones in this sample may be carry-over from other donors' samples.

The chain carries TRBV6-5 and TRBJ2-7, with D maybe TRBD1 (6 bases). Germline V gives CDR1 MNHEY, CDR2 SVGAGI. With 5 bases removed from V and 2 bases from J, the gap between germline ends came to 16 bases. CDR3 size: 15 residues. CDR3 sequence reads: CASSGDRRRPYEQYF. CDR3 coding DNA: TGTGCCAGCAGTGGAGACAGGCGAAGACCCTACGAGCAGTACTTC.

The chain uses TRBV5-6 and TRBJ1-2; 7 bases align to TRBD1. The CDR3 is made up of 15 amino acids. V lost 4 bases to trimming and J lost 4 bases; unmatched junction nucleotides: 10. CDR1 is SGHDT, CDR2 YYEEEE, per germline. CDR3 region: CASSRSRQGIYGYTF. In DNA form, the CDR3 reads TGTGCCAGCAGCCGTTCTAGACAGGGTATCTATGGCTACACCTTC.

This clone is a singleton in its sample. The J gene is TRBJ1-2, the V gene TRBV5-6; D is unclear. The V end was cut by 1 base, the J end by 5 bases, with 9 bases between. This CDR3 region has 13 residues. Germline V gene lookup returns CDR1 SGHDT and CDR2 YYEEEE. The CDR3 region has the DNA TGTGCCAGCAGCTTGTTGGACTTTTATGGCTACACCTTC. Translating it yields CASSLLDFYGYTF.

The chain uses TRBV4-2 and TRBJ2-1; TRBD2 is a possible D gene (6 bases). The CDR3 is 16 residues long. Germline V gene data show CDR1 as LGHNA and CDR2 as YNFKEQ. V lost 2 bases to trimming and J lost 7 bases, with 18 bases between them. The CDR3 reads CASSQPNPLLANEQFF. DNA for the CDR3: TGTGCCAGCAGCCAACCCAACCCGCTCCTAGCGAATGAGCAGTTCTTC.

V is TRBV6-1 and J is TRBJ2-5, with 9 bases that match TRBD1. The CDR3 length is 13 residues. J gave up 5 bases and V 4 bases, and 2 bases lay outside the gene matches. Looked up from germline, CDR1 is MNHNS and CDR2 is SASEGT. CDR3 bases: TGTGCCAGCAGTGGGACAGGGGTGGAGACCCAGTACTTC. It yields the protein CASSGTGVETQYF.

The rearrangement links TRBV6-6 to TRBJ2-7, with 9 bases aligning to TRBD1. Per germline, CDR1 MNHNY and CDR2 SVGAGI (reference sequence). After removal of 6 bases from V and 4 bases from J, the junction contained 7 bases not matched to a gene. The CDR3 runs to 14 residues. In DNA, the CDR3 is TGTGCCAGCAGGAAAGGACAGGGGATGTACGAGCAGTACTTC. This encodes CASRKGQGMYEQYF.

The J gene is TRBJ1-1, the V gene TRBV5-1; D might be TRBD1 (6 bases). Germline CDR1 is SGHRS and CDR2 is YFSETQ. V was cut by 5 bases and J by 0 bases, with 17 bases left in between. CDR3 size: 16 residues. The chain's CDR3 is CASSYDQGRMNTEAFF. The CDR3 DNA sequence: TGCGCCAGCAGTTATGATCAGGGGCGCATGAACACTGAAGCTTTCTTT.

The chain uses TRBV18 and TRBJ2-5, with TRBD1 matching 9 bases. The CDR3 is 15 residues long. V lost 3 bases and J lost 5; bases outside the gene matches: 7. Germline V gene sequence: CDR1 KGHSH, CDR2 LQKENI. The chain's CDR3 is CASSPLDRGEETQYF. In nucleotides, the CDR3 is TGTGCCAGCTCACCCTTGGACAGGGGAGAGGAGACCCAGTACTTC.

The chain joins TRBV7-6 to TRBJ1-2; D is ambiguous. Looked up from germline, CDR1 is SGHVS and CDR2 is FNYEAQ. V shed 1 base and J shed 6 bases, with 9 bases lying between them. CDR3 size: 13 residues. DNA for the CDR3: TGTGCCAGCAGCTTAGGGTCGGAGAATGGCTACACCTTC. Protein: CASSLGSENGYTF.

This clone was observed a single time. The chain has TRBV5-8 and TRBJ1-2, with D perhaps TRBD1 (6 bases). V was pared by 3 bases and J by 3 bases, with 12 bases between. This CDR3 has 14 residues. CDR1 and CDR2 (germline): SGHTS, YDEGEE. CDR3 loop: CASSSRRTDYGYTF. In DNA, the CDR3 is TGTGCCAGCAGCTCTCGACGGACAGACTATGGCTACACCTTC.